These 2 T cell receptor beta chains were sequenced from one sample in a study of T-cell reconstitution after alpha-beta-depleted transplantation in children. Preparation of the TCRbeta library involved a method that used unique molecular identifiers. MiXCR, run by TCRdb on the PCR reads, gives a single entry per CDR3 protein. The sample lists roughly 100,000 distinct CDR3 sequences, approximately 8% occurring once. Specimen: PBMCs, collected before TCRalphabeta/CD19-depleted stem cell transplant. Receptors were obtained from a boy between 2 and 10 years old with acute lymphoblastic leukemia, due to receive a stem cell transplant.

This clonotype was counted at least ten times. V usage is TRBV10-3 and J usage is TRBJ2-5; D remains unclear. The CDR3 covers 14 residues. CDR1 is ENHRY and CDR2 is SYGVKD in the germline V gene. V was shortened by 0 bases and J by 2 bases, with 7 bases between the two germline ends. For the CDR3, the DNA is TGTGCCATCAGTGAGTCGTTACCACAAGAGACCCAGTACTTC. Translating it yields CAISESLPQETQYF.

This clonotype has only a few counts. This chain links TRBV25-1 with TRBJ1-6, with no clear D. Germline V CDR1 and CDR2: MGHDK, SYGVNS. The CDR3 covers 13 residues. Trimming shortened V by 0 bases and J by 9 bases, and 6 bases separated the two germline ends. The CDR3 spells CASSEYLSSPLHF. CDR3 DNA sequence: TGTGCCAGCAGTGAATATTTGTCTTCACCCCTCCACTTT.